The rows below give T cell receptor beta chains drawn from one sample of a study of blood T cell repertoires in COVID-19. Data came from immunoSEQ multiplex PCR; TCRdb stores just in-frame clones and leaves some out. The table lists 240,000 or so clones, 88% of them singletons. Input material: peripheral blood. All receptors derive from a woman younger than 45 with acute or convalescent COVID-19. The CDR3 runs from the conserved cysteine through the conserved F or W. Each record gives: V gene, clone size, J gene, D gene, CDR3 protein, CDR3 DNA. The D gene is left open where the match is weak. The size entry is marked missing in some rows and otherwise reads once, few, many or a size class.

TRBV6-6	NA	TRBJ1-1	NA	CASRRSQLGRNTEAFF	TGTGCCAGCAGGAGATCGCAACTCGGGAGGAACACTGAAGCTTTCTTT
TRBV7-9	NA	TRBJ1-1	NA	CASSLEQGPFGAFF	TGTGCCAGCAGCTTGGAGCAGGGTCCCTTCGGAGCTTTCTTT
TRBV3-1/TRBV3-2	NA	TRBJ2-1	NA	CASSPLGGGNRNEQFF	TGTGCCAGCAGCCCCCTCGGCGGGGGCAATAGGAATGAGCAGTTCTTC
TRBV10-2	NA	TRBJ1-5	NA	CASSESGVNQPQHF	TGCGCCAGCAGTGAGTCGGGAGTCAATCAGCCCCAGCATTTT
TRBV4-3	NA	TRBJ1-3	NA	CASSQGATGGNTIYF	TGCGCCAGCAGCCAAGGAGCGACGGGTGGAAACACCATATATTTT
TRBV19	NA	TRBJ2-3	TRBD2	CASSIGTSGRTDTQYF	TGTGCCAGTAGCATAGGGACTAGCGGACGCACAGATACGCAGTATTTT
TRBV5-4	NA	TRBJ1-5	NA	CASAAGAGQPQHF	TGTGCCAGCGCCGCAGGGGCAGGACAGCCCCAGCATTTT
TRBV5-1	NA	TRBJ2-7	TRBD2	CASSFGGSTSYEQYF	TGCGCCAGCAGCTTTGGCGGGAGTACCTCCTACGAGCAGTACTTC
TRBV12-3/TRBV12-4	NA	TRBJ1-1	NA	CASSIKQNTEAFF	TGTGCCAGCAGTATAAAACAGAACACTGAAGCTTTCTTT
TRBV7-2	many	TRBJ2-1	NA	CASSLQGSDEQFF	TGTGCCAGCAGCTTACAGGGGTCAGATGAGCAGTTCTTC
TRBV11-2	NA	TRBJ2-3	TRBD2	CASSLVSGLDTQYF	TGTGCCAGCAGCTTAGTTAGCGGGCTGGATACGCAGTATTTT
TRBV11-2	few	TRBJ1-5	TRBD1	CASSLRGQGRNQPQHF	TGTGCCAGCAGCTTAAGGGGGCAGGGACGGAATCAGCCCCAGCATTTT
TRBV11-2	few	TRBJ2-7	TRBD2	CASRLPGLAVREQYF	TGTGCCAGCAGACTACCGGGACTAGCTGTGCGGGAGCAGTACTTC
TRBV12-5	NA	TRBJ2-3	TRBD1	CASGADRDDTDTQYF	TGTGCTAGTGGAGCGGACAGGGACGACACAGATACGCAGTATTTT
TRBV5-1	NA	TRBJ2-1	NA	CASSLTIRLASSYNEQFF	TGCGCCAGCAGCTTGACGATTAGGCTAGCGAGCTCCTACAATGAGCAGTTCTTC
TRBV29-1	NA	TRBJ1-4	NA	CSVESFGQGREKLFF	TGCAGCGTTGAGAGTTTCGGGCAGGGAAGGGAAAAACTGTTTTTT
TRBV6-5	NA	TRBJ1-6	NA	CASSYGSGTPNSPLHF	TGTGCCAGCAGTTACGGGAGTGGTACCCCCAATTCACCCCTCCACTTT
TRBV2	few	TRBJ1-1	TRBD1	CASRAGRQGAFMNTEAFF	TGTGCCAGCAGGGCCGGAAGACAGGGGGCCTTCATGAACACTGAAGCTTTCTTT
TRBV4-2	NA	TRBJ2-2	TRBD2	CASSPIAGGPTGELFF	TGTGCCAGCAGCCCGATAGCGGGAGGGCCCACCGGGGAGCTGTTTTTT
TRBV24-1	NA	TRBJ2-2	NA	CATSVGVTGDTNTGELFF	TGTGCCACCAGTGTGGGCGTAACAGGTGACACGAACACCGGGGAGCTGTTTTTT
TRBV6-2/TRBV6-3	NA	TRBJ2-7	TRBD2	CASSPDLSGRALTYEQYF	TGTGCCAGCAGCCCCGATTTAAGCGGGAGGGCTTTGACCTACGAGCAGTACTTC
TRBV14	once	TRBJ2-3	NA	CASSQALAAPTDTQYF	TGTGCCAGCAGCCAAGCTCTGGCGGCGCCCACAGATACGCAGTATTTT
TRBV2	NA	TRBJ1-1	NA	CASSENQGTMNTEAFF	TGTGCCAGCAGTGAAAACCAGGGAACCATGAACACTGAAGCTTTCTTT
TRBV7-2	NA	TRBJ2-7	TRBD2	CASSLTWTSGKGEQYF	TGTGCCAGCAGCCTAACCTGGACTAGCGGGAAAGGCGAGCAGTACTTC
TRBV7-9	once	TRBJ1-2	NA	CASSLGQIYGYTF	TGTGCCAGCAGCTTAGGTCAGATATATGGCTACACCTTC
TRBV27	NA	TRBJ1-4	TRBD1	CASSFVGGDEKLFF	TGTGCCAGCAGTTTTGTAGGGGGCGATGAAAAACTGTTTTTT
TRBV5-6	NA	TRBJ2-1	TRBD2	CASISTIKRDEGNEQFF	TGTGCCAGCATCTCGACTATTAAGCGGGATGAGGGGAATGAGCAGTTCTTC
TRBV11-3	NA	TRBJ2-2	TRBD1	CASSGDSRTGELFF	TGTGCCAGCAGCGGGGACAGCCGTACCGGGGAGCTGTTTTTT
TRBV29-1	NA	TRBJ1-1	TRBD1	CSVGPGQAVEAFF	TGCAGCGTTGGGCCGGGACAGGCCGTTGAAGCTTTCTTT
TRBV7-9	NA	TRBJ2-1	TRBD2	CASSFRAGGYEQFF	TGTGCCAGCAGCTTCCGAGCGGGAGGGTATGAGCAGTTCTTC
TRBV4-3	NA	TRBJ2-1	NA	CASSQRLDPYNEQFF	TGCGCCAGCAGCCAGCGTCTAGATCCCTACAATGAGCAGTTCTTC
TRBV10-3	NA	TRBJ1-1	TRBD1	CAISEADRDEAFF	TGTGCCATCAGTGAGGCGGACAGGGATGAAGCTTTCTTT
TRBV6-6	NA	TRBJ1-6	TRBD1	CASRDDRGHNSPLHF	TGTGCCAGCAGGGATGACAGGGGGCATAATTCACCCCTCCACTTT
TRBV5-4	NA	TRBJ1-4	NA	CASSLVGRGGEKLFF	TGTGCCAGCAGCTTGGTAGGGCGGGGTGGTGAAAAACTGTTTTTT
TRBV6-2/TRBV6-3	few	TRBJ2-7	NA	CASSYNFYYEQYF	TGTGCCAGCAGTTACAACTTCTACTACGAGCAGTACTTC
TRBV24-1	NA	TRBJ1-5	NA	CATSRGGGQPQHF	TGTGCCACCAGCAGGGGAGGGGGTCAGCCCCAGCATTTT
TRBV30	once	TRBJ1-5	NA	CAWSLAGKQPQHF	TGTGCCTGGAGTTTGGCAGGAAAACAGCCCCAGCATTTT
TRBV12-5	NA	TRBJ2-5	TRBD1	CASGLVDRGLGGETQYF	TGTGCTAGTGGTTTGGTGGACAGGGGGTTGGGCGGAGAGACCCAGTACTTC
TRBV7-9	NA	TRBJ2-3	NA	CASSLYTDTQYF	TGTGCCAGCAGCTTATACACAGATACGCAGTATTTT
TRBV7-2	NA	TRBJ2-7	TRBD2	CASSRLTSGRANEQYF	TGTGCCAGCAGCCGCCTAACTAGCGGGAGGGCGAACGAGCAGTACTTC
TRBV6-2/TRBV6-3	NA	TRBJ2-1	TRBD2	CASSSPGLAGMYNEQFF	TGTGCCAGCAGTTCCCCCGGGCTAGCGGGAATGTACAATGAGCAGTTCTTC
TRBV9	few	TRBJ2-1	TRBD2	CASSVAGGGRGRSSYNEQFF	TGTGCCAGCAGCGTAGCGGGGGGAGGAAGGGGACGATCTTCGTACAATGAGCAGTTCTTC
TRBV6-4	NA	TRBJ2-7	NA	CASSPGHNYEQYF	TGTGCCAGCAGTCCTGGACATAACTACGAGCAGTACTTC
TRBV6-2/TRBV6-3	NA	TRBJ2-2	NA	CASSSMIRQTGELFF	TGTGCCAGCAGCTCAATGATTCGACAGACCGGGGAGCTGTTTTTT
TRBV6-5	NA	TRBJ1-5	TRBD1	CASGQGGPQHF	TGTGCCAGCGGACAGGGGGGGCCCCAGCATTTT
TRBV7-9	NA	TRBJ2-5	TRBD1	CASSWTGGYQETQYF	TGTGCCAGCTCCTGGACAGGGGGGTATCAAGAGACCCAGTACTTC
TRBV11-2	few	TRBJ2-7	TRBD1	CASSEGQLYEQYF	TGTGCCAGCAGCGAGGGACAGCTCTACGAGCAGTACTTC
TRBV7-6	NA	TRBJ1-5	TRBD1	CASSPGTGIRNQPQHF	TGTGCCAGCAGTCCCGGGACAGGGATTCGCAATCAGCCCCAGCATTTT
TRBV9	NA	TRBJ2-3	TRBD2	CASSSREGFRADTQYF	TGTGCCAGCAGCTCCCGGGAGGGTTTTAGGGCAGATACGCAGTATTTT
TRBV29-1	NA	TRBJ2-3	TRBD1	CSVEGGQGVSDPQYF	TGCAGCGTTGAAGGGGGACAGGGGGTTTCAGATCCGCAGTATTTT
TRBV9	NA	TRBJ2-1	NA	CASSGSIFQGGNEQFF	TGTGCCAGCAGCGGAAGTATATTTCAGGGGGGTAATGAGCAGTTCTTC
TRBV19	NA	TRBJ1-6	TRBD1	CASSIKTGGTSPLHF	TGTGCCAGTAGTATAAAGACAGGGGGGACTTCACCCCTCCACTTT
TRBV25-1	NA	TRBJ1-4	TRBD1	CASSEYGTGGSGKLFF	TGTGCCAGCAGTGAATATGGGACAGGGGGATCCGGAAAACTGTTTTTT
TRBV6-6	once	TRBJ2-7	NA	CASSYGTGRSYEQYF	TGTGCCAGCAGTTACGGAACAGGTCGATCCTACGAGCAGTACTTC
TRBV27	NA	TRBJ2-3	NA	CASSSGRSTDTQYF	TGTGCCAGCAGTTCGGGGAGGAGCACAGATACGCAGTATTTT
TRBV12-3/TRBV12-4	NA	TRBJ2-1	NA	CASSPDVGEQFF	TGTGCCAGCAGTCCTGACGTGGGCGAGCAGTTCTTC
TRBV11-3	NA	TRBJ2-3	TRBD1	CASSHRGSDTQYF	TGTGCCAGCAGCCACAGGGGTTCGGATACGCAGTATTTT
TRBV18	NA	TRBJ2-2	TRBD2	CASSPSPSGIGTGELFF	TGTGCCAGCTCACCCTCGCCTAGCGGGATTGGCACCGGGGAGCTGTTTTTT
TRBV7-9	NA	TRBJ2-1	NA	CASSLIRDSRREQFF	TGTGCCAGCAGCTTAATCCGGGACTCGAGACGGGAGCAGTTCTTC
TRBV3-1/TRBV3-2	NA	TRBJ2-1	TRBD1	CASSRLDRAYNEQFF	TGTGCCAGCAGCCGGCTGGACAGGGCCTACAATGAGCAGTTCTTC